A selection of T cell receptor beta chains follows, all from one sample in a study of blood T cell repertoires in COVID-19. Only in-frame clones appear in the TCRdb table, and some are missing; sequencing was by immunoSEQ multiplex PCR. The top ten hold 7.5% to 9.5% of the sample, which has just under 55,000 clones, about nine tenths seen once. Sequencing input: peripheral blood. These receptors were taken from a woman between 40 and 55 years old with active COVID-19. CDR3s include the opening cysteine and the closing phenylalanine or tryptophan. A D gene is named only where the DNA matches it firmly. Some rows mark clone size as missing; the rest say once, few, many or name a class of expanded clone.

J gene | D gene | clone size | V gene | CDR3 DNA | CDR3 protein
TRBJ2-7 | . | . | TRBV3-1/TRBV3-2 | TGTGCCAGCAGCCAAAGGGGAACCTACGAGCAGTACTTC | CASSQRGTYEQYF
TRBJ2-3 | . | . | TRBV9 | TGTGCCAGCAGTGCAACGAAGGGGGCAGATACGCAGTATTTT | CASSATKGADTQYF
TRBJ1-1 | . | once | TRBV10-1 | TGCGCCAGCAGTGAACTTGGGGGCCAGAACACTGAAGCTTTCTTT | CASSELGGQNTEAFF
TRBJ1-5 | . | . | TRBV19 | TGTGCCAGTAGTGAAGATAACAGTAGCAATCAGCCCCAGCATTTT | CASSEDNSSNQPQHF
TRBJ2-3 | . | . | TRBV7-2 | TGTGCCAGCAGCCAAGGCCTAAATCGGGGTACGCAGTATTTT | CASSQGLNRGTQYF
TRBJ1-3 | TRBD1 | . | TRBV6-6 | TGTGCCAGCAGTTCCCCGACAGGGGGCTCTGGAAACACCATATATTTT | CASSSPTGGSGNTIYF
TRBJ2-6 | TRBD2 | . | TRBV3-1/TRBV3-2 | TGTGCCAGCAGCCCGGGACTAAACCCTTCTGGGGCCAACGTCCTGACTTTC | CASSPGLNPSGANVLTF
TRBJ2-5 | TRBD2 | . | TRBV7-2 | TGTGCCAGCAGCCCAACTAGCGGGGGGTGGGAGACCCAGTACTTC | CASSPTSGGWETQYF
TRBJ1-5 | . | . | TRBV19 | TGTGCCAGTACCACATGGGGAGTTCAGCCCCAGCATTTT | CASTTWGVQPQHF
TRBJ1-1 | . | . | TRBV3-1/TRBV3-2 | TGTGCCAGCAGCCTAGGCAGGGATGGAGCTTTCTTT | CASSLGRDGAFF
TRBJ2-4 | TRBD2 | . | TRBV4-1 | TGCGCCAGCAGCCAAGAACGCCAGCGGGGGGTCCTAGCCAAAAACATTCAGTACTTC | CASSQERQRGVLAKNIQYF
TRBJ2-1 | . | . | TRBV2 | TGTGCCAGCAGGGAACTAGCCGTAGGCGGTGAGCAGTTCTTC | CASRELAVGGEQFF
TRBJ1-2 | TRBD1 | few | TRBV25-1 | TGTGCCAGCAGTGCTGAACAGGGGGAAATCTATGGCTACACCTTC | CASSAEQGEIYGYTF
TRBJ1-5 | . | . | TRBV7-8 | TGTGCCAGCAGCTTATGGGGGAGGGATCAGCCCCAGCATTTT | CASSLWGRDQPQHF
TRBJ2-1 | TRBD2 | once | TRBV3-1/TRBV3-2 | TGTGCCAGCAGCCAAGGTTTAGGCGGGGGGGTTTATGGTCTGGGCAATGAGCAGTTCTTC | CASSQGLGGGVYGLGNEQFF
TRBJ2-5 | TRBD1 | . | TRBV29-1 | TGCAGCGTCCAGACAGGGAATTTTGAGACCCAGTACTTC | CSVQTGNFETQYF
TRBJ2-7 | TRBD1 | . | TRBV6-6 | TGTGCCAGCAGTTACCACCCGGGACAGAGCTACGAGCAGTACTTC | CASSYHPGQSYEQYF
TRBJ1-5 | . | . | TRBV6-1 | TGTGCCAGCACTGAACCCTACAGCTTTAGCAATCAGCCCCAGCATTTT | CASTEPYSFSNQPQHF
TRBJ2-5 | TRBD2 | . | TRBV4-1 | TGCGCCAGCAGCGCGGGACTAGCGGGGGGTATCGAGACCCAGTACTTC | CASSAGLAGGIETQYF
TRBJ1-1 | . | . | TRBV4-3 | TGCGCCAGCAGCCGAAAGCGGGGCACTGAAGCTTTCTTT | CASSRKRGTEAFF
TRBJ1-2 | . | . | TRBV12-3/TRBV12-4 | TGTGCCAGCAGTTTAACAGGCTATGGCTACACCTTC | CASSLTGYGYTF
TRBJ1-2 | . | . | TRBV30 | TGTGCCTGGAGTAACCCGGGGGGGTACTACACCTTC | CAWSNPGGYYTF
TRBJ2-7 | TRBD2 | . | TRBV5-4 | TGTGCCAGCAGCTTGGGATCGGGGGGGCCTGCCTACGAGCAGTACTTC | CASSLGSGGPAYEQYF
TRBJ2-3 | TRBD2 | . | TRBV14 | TGTGCCAGCAGCAAAGGACTAGCGGGGTATGGCACAGATACGCAGTATTTT | CASSKGLAGYGTDTQYF
TRBJ2-5 | . | . | TRBV18 | TGTGCCAGCTCATTTTCAGGACAAGAGACCCAGTACTTC | CASSFSGQETQYF
TRBJ2-3 | TRBD2 | . | TRBV19 | TGTGCCAGTAGCACTGCCAGCGGGGGGGCCCCAGATACGCAGTATTTT | CASSTASGGAPDTQYF
TRBJ1-2 | . | . | TRBV4-1 | TGCGCCAGCAGCCCGCACGAGGCCTATGGCTACACCTTC | CASSPHEAYGYTF
TRBJ1-3 | . | . | TRBV6-2/TRBV6-3 | TGTGCCAGCAGTTACCGACAGGCCAACTCTGGAAACACCATATATTTT | CASSYRQANSGNTIYF
TRBJ2-6 | . | . | TRBV19 | TGTGCCAGTAGTAGGACCGGGATTGGGAGCCTCTCTGGGGCCAACGTCCTGACTTTC | CASSRTGIGSLSGANVLTF
TRBJ2-2 | TRBD2 | . | TRBV6-1 | TGTGCCAGCAGTGTTCGACTAGCGGGGGGCCCGAGGACCGGGGAGCTGTTTTTT | CASSVRLAGGPRTGELFF
TRBJ2-1 | TRBD2 | once | TRBV4-2 | TGTGCCAGCAGCCGGTTCTCGGTAGGGACTAGCGGGCTAATCTCCTACAATGAGCAGTTCTTC | CASSRFSVGTSGLISYNEQFF
TRBJ1-2 | TRBD1 | . | TRBV15 | TGTGCCACCAGCAGAGCAGGGGGTCCCTATGGCTACACCTTC | CATSRAGGPYGYTF
TRBJ2-5 | TRBD2 | . | TRBV7-9 | TGTGCCAGCAGCTTAGTAAGCGGGGGGTTCCAAGAGACCCAGTACTTC | CASSLVSGGFQETQYF
TRBJ1-4 | TRBD1 | . | TRBV19 | TGTGCCAGTAGTAGTCGGACAGGGTGGAATGAAAAACTGTTTTTT | CASSSRTGWNEKLFF
TRBJ2-6 | . | . | TRBV5-5 | TGTGCCAGCAGCGTGGGACACAACTCTGGGGCCAACGTCCTGACTTTC | CASSVGHNSGANVLTF
TRBJ2-2 | . | . | TRBV11-1 | TGTGCCAGCAGCTTGCGTGACACCGGGGAGCTGTTTTTT | CASSLRDTGELFF